The clone carrying this TCR beta chain was counted ten times or more. Its specificity is not known. The source of the sample is a study of regulatory T cells in long-lasting Graves disease. Study-level points and caveats: Persistent patients had a count of shared public clonotypes (roughly 2,500) that exceeded that of new patients (around 970).

The time point denotes: newly diagnosed GD, antithyroid drugs for less than 3 months. RNA extracted from PBMCs served as the sequencing template. Patient provenance is recorded as an endocrinology department in Xi'an, China. Combining iRepertoire HTBI primers with Arm-PCR of CDR3 regions, the authors built TCR beta libraries. TCRdb passed the multiplex PCR reads through MiXCR, listing each CDR3 protein once. The data show 600,000 to 650,000 distinct CDR3 sequences, with approximately 15% seen just once and 18% held by the top ten. Trimming removed 5 bases at V and 13 bases at J, with 14 bases between. The CDR3 runs 12 residues. Germline CDR1 SGHTA, CDR2 FQGNSA. These sequences were also reported in another study, on T cells in Graves' hyperthyroidism and ophthalmopathy.

This clonotype was sampled from a woman between 25 and 40 years old with Graves disease. The specimen was peripheral blood mononuclear cells (PBMCs), collected at new diagnosis, from a patient treated with antithyroid drugs. The V gene is TRBV7-2, the J gene TRBJ1-4, with D possibly TRBD1 on 5 matching bases. The CDR3 spells CASSPNGDALFF. CDR3 coding DNA: TGTGCCAGCAGCCCCAATGGGGACGCACTGTTTTTT.